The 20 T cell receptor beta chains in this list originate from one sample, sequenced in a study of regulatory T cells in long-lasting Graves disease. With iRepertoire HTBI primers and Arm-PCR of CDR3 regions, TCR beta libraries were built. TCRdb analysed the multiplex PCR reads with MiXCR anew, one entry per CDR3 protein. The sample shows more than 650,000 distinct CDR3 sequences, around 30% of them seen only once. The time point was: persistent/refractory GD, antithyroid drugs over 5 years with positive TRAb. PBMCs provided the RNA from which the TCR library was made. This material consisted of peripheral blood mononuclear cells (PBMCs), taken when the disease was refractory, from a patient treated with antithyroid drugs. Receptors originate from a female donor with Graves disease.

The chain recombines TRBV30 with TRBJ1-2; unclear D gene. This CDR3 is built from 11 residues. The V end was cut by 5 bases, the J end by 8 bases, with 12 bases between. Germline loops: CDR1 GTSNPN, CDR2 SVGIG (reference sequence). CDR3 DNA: TGTGCCTGGGGAAGGGCGACAGGCTACACCTTC. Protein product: CAWGRATGYTF.

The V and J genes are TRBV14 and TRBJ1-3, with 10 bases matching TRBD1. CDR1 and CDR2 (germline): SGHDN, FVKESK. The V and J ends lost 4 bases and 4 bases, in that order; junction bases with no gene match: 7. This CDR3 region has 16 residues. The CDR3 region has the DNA TGTGCCAGCAGCCGACGGACAGGGGGTTACGGAAACACCATATATTTT. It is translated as CASSRRTGGYGNTIYF.

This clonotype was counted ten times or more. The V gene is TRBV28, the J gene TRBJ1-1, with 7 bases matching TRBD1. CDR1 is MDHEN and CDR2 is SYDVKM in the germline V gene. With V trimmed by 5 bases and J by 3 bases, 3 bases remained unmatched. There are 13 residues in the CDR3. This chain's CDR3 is CASSGTAYTEAFF. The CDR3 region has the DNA TGTGCCAGCAGTGGGACAGCCTACACTGAAGCTTTCTTT. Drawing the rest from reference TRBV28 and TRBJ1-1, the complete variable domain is DVKVTQSSRYLVKRTGEKVFLECVQDMDHENMFWYRQDPGLGLRLIYFSYDVKMKEKGDIPEGYSVSREKKERFSLILESASTNQTSMYLCASSGTAYTEAFFGQGTRLTVV.

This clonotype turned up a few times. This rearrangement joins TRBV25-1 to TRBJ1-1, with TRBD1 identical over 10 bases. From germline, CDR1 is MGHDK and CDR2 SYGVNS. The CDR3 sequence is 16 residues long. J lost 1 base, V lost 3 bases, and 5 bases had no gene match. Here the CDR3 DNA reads TGTGCCAGCAGTGACCAGTGGACAGGGGGGAACACTGAAGCTTTCTTT. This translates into CASSDQWTGGNTEAFF.

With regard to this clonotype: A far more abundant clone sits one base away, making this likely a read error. The CDR3 region is CASTPDRESQYF. DNA for the CDR3: TGTGCCAGCACCCCCGACAGGGAGAGCCAGTACTTC. This chain uses TRBV12-3 or TRBV12-4 with TRBJ2-1, with 7 bases lining up with TRBD1. The J call may be wrong; the DNA end is better matched by TRBJ2-5. The CDR3 contains 12 residues.

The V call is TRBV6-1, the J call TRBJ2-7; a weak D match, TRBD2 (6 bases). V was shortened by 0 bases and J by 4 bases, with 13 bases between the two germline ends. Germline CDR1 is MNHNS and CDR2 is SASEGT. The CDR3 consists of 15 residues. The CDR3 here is CASSEAGTGSYEQYF. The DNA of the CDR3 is TGTGCCAGCAGTGAAGCCGGGACTGGATCTTACGAGCAGTACTTC.

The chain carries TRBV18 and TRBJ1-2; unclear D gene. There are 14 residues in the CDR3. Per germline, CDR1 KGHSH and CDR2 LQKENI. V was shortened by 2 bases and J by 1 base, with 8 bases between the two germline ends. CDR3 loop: CASSPMADNYGYTF. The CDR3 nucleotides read TGTGCCAGCTCACCAATGGCAGATAACTATGGCTACACCTTC. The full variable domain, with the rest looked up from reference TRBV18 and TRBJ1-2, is NAGVMQNPRHLVRRRGQEARLRCSPMKGHSHVYWYRQLPEEGLKFMVYLQKENIIDESGMPKERFSAEFPKEGPSILRIQQVVRGDSAAYFCASSPMADNYGYTFGSGTRLTVV.

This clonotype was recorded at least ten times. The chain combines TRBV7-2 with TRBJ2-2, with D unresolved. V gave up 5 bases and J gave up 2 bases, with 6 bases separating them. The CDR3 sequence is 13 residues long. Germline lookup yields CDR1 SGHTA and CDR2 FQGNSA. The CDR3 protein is CASSPYNTGELFF. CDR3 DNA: TGTGCCAGCAGCCCCTATAACACCGGGGAGCTGTTTTTT.

The CDR3 nucleotides read TGTGCCAGCAGTGAAGATCGGGGGACAGCTAGAGGCTACACCTTC. It is translated as CASSEDRGTARGYTF. V and J are TRBV2 and TRBJ1-2; 7 bases are a match to TRBD1. This CDR3 is built from 15 residues. Per the germline V gene, CDR1 is SNHLY and CDR2 is FYNNEI. J lost 8 bases, V lost 1 base, and 10 bases had no gene match. Combining the CDR3 with reference TRBV2 and TRBJ1-2 gives the whole variable domain EPEVTQTPSHQVTQMGQEVILRCVPISNHLYFYWYRQILGQKVEFLVSFYNNEISEKSEIFDDQFSVERPDGSNFTLKIRSTKLEDSAMYFCASSEDRGTARGYTFGSGTRLTVV.

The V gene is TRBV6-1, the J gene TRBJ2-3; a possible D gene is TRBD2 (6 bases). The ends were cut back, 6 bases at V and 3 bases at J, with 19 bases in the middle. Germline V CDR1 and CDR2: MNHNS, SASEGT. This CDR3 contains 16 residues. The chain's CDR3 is CASRITGTRETDTQYF. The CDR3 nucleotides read TGTGCCAGCAGGATAACCGGGACCCGGGAGACAGATACGCAGTATTTT.

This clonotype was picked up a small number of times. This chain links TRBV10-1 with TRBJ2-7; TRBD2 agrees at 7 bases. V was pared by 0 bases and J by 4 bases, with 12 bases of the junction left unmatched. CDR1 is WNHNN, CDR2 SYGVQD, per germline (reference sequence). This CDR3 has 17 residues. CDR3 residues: CASSESIGLAEVYEQYF. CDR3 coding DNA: TGCGCCAGCAGTGAGTCGATCGGCCTAGCGGAGGTGTACGAGCAGTACTTC.

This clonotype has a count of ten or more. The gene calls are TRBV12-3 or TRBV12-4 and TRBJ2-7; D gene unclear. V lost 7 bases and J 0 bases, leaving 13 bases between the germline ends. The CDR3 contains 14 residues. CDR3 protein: CASNPGHSSYEQYF. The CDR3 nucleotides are TGTGCCAGCAACCCGGGCCACAGCTCCTACGAGCAGTACTTC.

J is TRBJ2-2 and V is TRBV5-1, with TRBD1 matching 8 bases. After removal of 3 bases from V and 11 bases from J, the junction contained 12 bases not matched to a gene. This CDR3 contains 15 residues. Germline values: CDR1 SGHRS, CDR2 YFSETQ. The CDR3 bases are TGCGCCAGCAGCTCGGGACAGGCAGCCTCCATCGAGCTGTTTTTT. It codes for CASSSGQAASIELFF.

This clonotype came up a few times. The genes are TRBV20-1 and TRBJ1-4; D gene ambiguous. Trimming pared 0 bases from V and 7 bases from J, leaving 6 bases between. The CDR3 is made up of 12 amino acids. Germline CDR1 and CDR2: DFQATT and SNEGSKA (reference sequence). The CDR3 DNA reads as TGCAGTGCTAGAGAGTCGGGTGAAAAACTGTTTTTT. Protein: CSARESGEKLFF.

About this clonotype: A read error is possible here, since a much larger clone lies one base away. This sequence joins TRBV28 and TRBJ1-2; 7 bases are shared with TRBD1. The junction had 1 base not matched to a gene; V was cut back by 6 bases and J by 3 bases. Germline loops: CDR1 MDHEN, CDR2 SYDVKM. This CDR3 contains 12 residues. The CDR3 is CASSGQDYGYTF. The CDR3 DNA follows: TGTGCCAGCAGCGGACAGGACTATGGCTACACCTTC.

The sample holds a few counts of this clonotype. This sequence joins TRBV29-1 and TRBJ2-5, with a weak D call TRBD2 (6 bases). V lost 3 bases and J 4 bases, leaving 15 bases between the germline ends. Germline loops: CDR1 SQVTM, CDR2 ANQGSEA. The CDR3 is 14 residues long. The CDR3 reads CSVESWAGTETQYF. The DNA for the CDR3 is TGCAGCGTTGAGTCGTGGGCGGGAACAGAGACCCAGTACTTC.

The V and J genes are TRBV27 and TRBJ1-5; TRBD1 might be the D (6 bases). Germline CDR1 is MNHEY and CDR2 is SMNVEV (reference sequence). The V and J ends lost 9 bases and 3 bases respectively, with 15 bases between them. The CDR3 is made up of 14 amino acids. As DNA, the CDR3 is TGTGCCAGTAACGGACAGCCCATCAATCAGCCCCAGCATTTT. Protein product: CASNGQPINQPQHF.

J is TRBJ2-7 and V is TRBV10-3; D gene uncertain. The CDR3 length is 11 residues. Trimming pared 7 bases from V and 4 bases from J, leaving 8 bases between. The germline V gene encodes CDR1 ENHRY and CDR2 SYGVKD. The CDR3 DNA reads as TGTGCCATCACGTCCGGGTACGAGCAGTACTTC. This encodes CAITSGYEQYF.

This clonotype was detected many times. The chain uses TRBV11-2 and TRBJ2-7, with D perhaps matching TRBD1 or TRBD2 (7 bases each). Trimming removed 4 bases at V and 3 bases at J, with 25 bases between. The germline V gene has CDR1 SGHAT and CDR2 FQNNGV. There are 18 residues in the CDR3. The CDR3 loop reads CASSSIRQRGRGNYEQYF. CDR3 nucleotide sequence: TGTGCCAGCAGCTCAATCCGCCAAAGGGGGCGGGGGAACTACGAGCAGTACTTC. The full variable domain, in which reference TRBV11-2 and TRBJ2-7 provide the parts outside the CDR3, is EAGVAQSPRYKIIEKRQSVAFWCNPISGHATLYWYQQILGQGPKLLIQFQNNGVVDDSQLPKDRFSAERLKGVDSTLKIQPAKLEDSAVYLCASSSIRQRGRGNYEQYFGPGTRLTVT.

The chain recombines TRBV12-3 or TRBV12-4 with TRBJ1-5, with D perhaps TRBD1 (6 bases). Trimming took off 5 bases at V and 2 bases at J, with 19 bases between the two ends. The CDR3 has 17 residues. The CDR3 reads CASSRVGGARGNQPQHF. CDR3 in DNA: TGTGCCAGCAGTAGGGTGGGGGGGGCGCGAGGCAATCAGCCCCAGCATTTT.